The rows below give T cell receptor beta chains drawn from one sample of a study of OX40 agonist ivuxolimab in advanced cancers. Assay: immunoSEQ multiplex PCR; the TCRdb copy retains only in-frame clones and omits some. The data contain tens of thousands of clones, approximately 89% of them singletons. The sample consisted of CD4+ or CD8+ T cells sorted from blood, taken in a trial of the OX40 agonist ivuxolimab. Every receptor here comes from an adult with an advanced solid tumor such as melanoma, head and neck, liver or kidney cancer. Both conserved end residues are part of each CDR3. A D gene is named only where the DNA matches it firmly. Expanded clones are given a class, and other clones once, few, many or no size at all.

>NA|NA|TRBV29-1|TRBJ2-1
CSLKMDLYNEQFF
TGCAGCCTAAAAATGGACCTCTACAATGAGCAGTTCTTC
>NA|NA|TRBV15|TRBJ1-1
CATSSYGGGLTEAFF
TGTGCCACCAGCAGTTATGGTGGGGGGCTCACTGAAGCTTTCTTT
>NA|NA|TRBV29-1|TRBJ2-2
CSVEGASAGELFF
TGCAGCGTTGAAGGGGCGAGCGCCGGGGAGCTGTTTTTT
>TRBD1|NA|TRBV6-6|TRBJ2-7
CASSWTGDEQYF
TGTGCCAGCAGTTGGACAGGGGACGAGCAGTACTTC
>NA|once|TRBV5-6|TRBJ2-7
CASSYTDSYEQYF
TGTGCCAGCAGCTACACAGATTCCTACGAGCAGTACTTC
>TRBD2|NA|TRBV30|TRBJ2-1
CAWSGLAGGKSYNEQFF
TGTGCCTGGAGCGGACTAGCGGGGGGAAAATCCTACAATGAGCAGTTCTTC
>NA|NA|TRBV5-6|TRBJ2-7
CASGHRAVLDEQYF
TGTGCCAGCGGGCACAGGGCGGTATTGGACGAGCAGTACTTC
>TRBD2|NA|TRBV27|TRBJ2-7
CASSSGTSGFEQYF
TGTGCCAGCAGTTCCGGGACTAGCGGATTCGAGCAGTACTTC
>NA|NA|TRBV5-5|TRBJ1-5
CASSLLSGRLDQPQHF
TGTGCCAGCAGCTTGTTGTCCGGGAGGTTGGATCAGCCCCAGCATTTT
>NA|NA|TRBV6-5|TRBJ2-7
CASSELGIYEQYF
TGTGCCAGCAGTGAACTGGGGATCTACGAGCAGTACTTC
>NA|NA|TRBV10-1|TRBJ2-7
CASSLGQAHEQYF
TGCGCCAGCAGCCTTGGACAAGCCCACGAGCAGTACTTC
>TRBD1|NA|TRBV7-8|TRBJ2-7
CASSLGQGASEQYF
TGTGCCAGCAGCTTGGGACAGGGGGCGTCCGAGCAGTACTTC
>NA|NA|TRBV5-4|TRBJ2-7
CASSPAGFEQYF
TGTGCCAGCAGCCCGGCCGGGTTCGAGCAGTACTTC
>NA|NA|TRBV15|TRBJ2-1
CATSRDLGQARYEQFF
TGTGCCACCAGCAGAGATCTTGGGCAGGCGCGTTATGAGCAGTTCTTC
>NA|NA|TRBV7-9|TRBJ1-1
CASSLEVAGEMNTEAFF
TGTGCCAGCAGCTTAGAGGTCGCGGGGGAAATGAACACTGAAGCTTTCTTT
>TRBD2|NA|TRBV7-9|TRBJ2-1
CASSLTSGMTNEQFF
TGTGCCAGCAGCTTGACTAGCGGAATGACAAATGAGCAGTTCTTC
>NA|NA|TRBV7-9|TRBJ2-5
CASSLGGGTFQYF
TGTGCCAGCAGCTTGGGCGGGGGCACGTTTCAGTACTTC
>NA|NA|TRBV27|TRBJ2-1
CASRRGSEQFF
TGTGCCAGCAGGAGGGGCAGCGAGCAGTTCTTC
>TRBD1|once|TRBV27|TRBJ1-2
CASSTIRQGTFYGYTF
TGTGCCAGCAGTACCATCAGACAGGGAACTTTCTATGGCTACACCTTC
>NA|NA|TRBV28|TRBJ1-2
CASSSRESYGYTF
TGTGCCAGCAGTTCCAGGGAGTCCTATGGCTACACCTTC
>NA|NA|TRBV9|TRBJ2-2
CASSVTGTPNTGELFF
TGTGCCAGCAGCGTCACCGGGACGCCGAACACCGGGGAGCTGTTTTTT
>NA|NA|TRBV5-6|TRBJ1-6
CASSVVGSGDSPLHF
TGTGCCAGCAGCGTGGTGGGATCTGGGGATTCACCCCTCCACTTT
>NA|NA|TRBV16|TRBJ2-3
CASSQYPIAGQYF
TGTGCCAGCAGCCAATACCCCATCGCGGGGCAGTATTTT
>NA|NA|TRBV5-4|TRBJ2-1
CASSLTRINEQFF
TGTGCCAGCAGCTTGACTAGGATTAATGAGCAGTTCTTC
>NA|NA|TRBV5-4|TRBJ1-2
CASSPAPGTLPNYGYTF
TGTGCCAGCAGCCCAGCCCCGGGGACACTCCCTAACTATGGCTACACCTTC
>NA|few|TRBV7-9|TRBJ2-7
CASSPPVSNQEEQYF
TGTGCCAGCAGCCCCCCGGTGAGTAACCAGGAGGAGCAGTACTTC
>TRBD2|NA|TRBV29-1|TRBJ2-1
CSVESGLAEYVGGYNEQFF
TGCAGCGTTGAGTCGGGACTAGCGGAATATGTGGGGGGCTACAATGAGCAGTTCTTC
>NA|NA|TRBV28|TRBJ1-2
CASSFLTDDYGYTF
TGTGCCAGCAGTTTCTTGACAGACGACTATGGCTACACCTTC
>TRBD2|NA|TRBV7-2|TRBJ2-1
CASSHRGGQYNEQFF
TGTGCCAGCAGCCATCGGGGGGGTCAGTACAATGAGCAGTTCTTC
>TRBD1|NA|TRBV29-1|TRBJ1-2
CSVEVGTVDYGYTF
TGCAGCGTTGAAGTTGGGACAGTTGACTATGGCTACACCTTC
>NA|NA|TRBV9|TRBJ2-7
CASSVASGTDSYEQYF
TGTGCCAGCAGCGTGGCTTCCGGGACCGACAGCTACGAGCAGTACTTC
>TRBD1|once|TRBV11-2|TRBJ1-1
CASSFTGAPNLEAFF
TGTGCCAGCAGCTTTACAGGGGCGCCTAACCTTGAAGCTTTCTTT
>TRBD1|NA|TRBV27|TRBJ2-7
CATKPQGVYSYEQYF
TGTGCCACCAAGCCTCAGGGGGTTTACTCCTACGAGCAGTACTTC
>NA|NA|TRBV7-3|TRBJ1-1
CASSPTVGSLGTEAFF
TGTGCCAGCAGCCCAACAGTAGGGAGTTTAGGCACTGAAGCTTTCTTT
>TRBD2|NA|TRBV2|TRBJ2-3
CASSDIGLAAGDTQYF
TGTGCCAGCAGCGACATCGGACTAGCGGCTGGAGATACGCAGTATTTT
>TRBD1|NA|TRBV7-8|TRBJ2-3
CASRLDRGADTQYF
TGTGCCAGCAGACTGGACAGGGGTGCAGATACGCAGTATTTT